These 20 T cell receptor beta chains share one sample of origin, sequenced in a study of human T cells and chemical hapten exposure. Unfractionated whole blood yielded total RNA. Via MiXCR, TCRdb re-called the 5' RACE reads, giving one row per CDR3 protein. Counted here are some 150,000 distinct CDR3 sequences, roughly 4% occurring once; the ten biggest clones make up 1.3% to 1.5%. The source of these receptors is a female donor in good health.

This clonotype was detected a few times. The CDR3 sequence: CAWSVDGLNTEAFF. In DNA, the CDR3 is TGTGCCTGGAGTGTAGATGGGCTGAACACTGAAGCTTTCTTT. This chain links TRBV30 with TRBJ1-1, with D hard to call. V lost 0 bases and J lost 0, with 8 bases in between. Per the germline V gene, CDR1 is GTSNPN and CDR2 is SVGIG (reference sequence). This CDR3 has 14 residues.

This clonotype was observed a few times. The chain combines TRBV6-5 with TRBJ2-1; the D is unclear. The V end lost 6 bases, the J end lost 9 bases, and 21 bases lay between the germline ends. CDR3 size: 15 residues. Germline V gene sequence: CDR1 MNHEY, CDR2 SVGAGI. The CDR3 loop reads CASSDVGTLHSEQFF. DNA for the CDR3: TGTGCCAGCAGCGATGTGGGCACCCTACATAGTGAGCAGTTCTTC.

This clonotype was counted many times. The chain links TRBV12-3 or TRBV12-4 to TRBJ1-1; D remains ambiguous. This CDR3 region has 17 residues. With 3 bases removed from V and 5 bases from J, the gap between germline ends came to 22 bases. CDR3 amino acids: CASSFNIVFKGETEAFF. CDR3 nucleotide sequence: TGTGCCAGCAGTTTCAATATCGTTTTCAAGGGAGAAACTGAAGCTTTCTTT.

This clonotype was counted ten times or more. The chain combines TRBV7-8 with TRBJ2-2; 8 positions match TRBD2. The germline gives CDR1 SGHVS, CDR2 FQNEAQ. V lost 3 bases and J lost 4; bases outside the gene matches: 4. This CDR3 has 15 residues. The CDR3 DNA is TGTGCCAGCAGCTTGGCGGGGGGAGCCACCGGGGAGCTGTTTTTT. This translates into CASSLAGGATGELFF. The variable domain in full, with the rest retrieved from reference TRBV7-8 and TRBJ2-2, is GAGVSQSPRYKVAKRGQDVALRCDPISGHVSLFWYQQALGQGPEFLTYFQNEAQLDKSGLPSDRFFAERPEGSVSTLKIQRTQQEDSAVYLCASSLAGGATGELFFGEGSRLTVL.

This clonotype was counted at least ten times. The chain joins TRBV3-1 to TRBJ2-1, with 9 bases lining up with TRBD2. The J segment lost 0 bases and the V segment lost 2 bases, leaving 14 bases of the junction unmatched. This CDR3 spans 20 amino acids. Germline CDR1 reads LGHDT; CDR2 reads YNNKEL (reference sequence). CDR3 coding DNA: TGTGCCAGCAGCCAAATCCCTACCTGGGCGGGGGGGAACTCCTACAATGAGCAGTTCTTC. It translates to CASSQIPTWAGGNSYNEQFF.

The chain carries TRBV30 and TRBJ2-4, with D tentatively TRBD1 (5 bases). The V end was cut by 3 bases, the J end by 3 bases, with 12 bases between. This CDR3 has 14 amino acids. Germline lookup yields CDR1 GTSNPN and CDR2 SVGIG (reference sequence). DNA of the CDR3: TGTGCCTGGAGCGAGGACATCTTCAAAAACATTCAGTACTTC. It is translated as CAWSEDIFKNIQYF.

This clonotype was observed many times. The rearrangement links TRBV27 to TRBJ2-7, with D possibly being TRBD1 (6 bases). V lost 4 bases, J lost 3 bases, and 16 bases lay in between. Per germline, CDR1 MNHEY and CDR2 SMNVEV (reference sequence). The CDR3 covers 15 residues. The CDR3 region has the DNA TGTGCCAGCAGTTCCAAACCACGACAGGACTACGAGCAGTACTTC. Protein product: CASSSKPRQDYEQYF.

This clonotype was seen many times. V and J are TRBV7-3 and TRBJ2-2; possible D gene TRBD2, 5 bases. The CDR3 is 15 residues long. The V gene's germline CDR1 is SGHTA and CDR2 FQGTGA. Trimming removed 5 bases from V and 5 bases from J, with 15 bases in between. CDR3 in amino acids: CASSPLAGGTGELFF. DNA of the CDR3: TGTGCCAGCAGCCCCCTGGCGGGCGGTACCGGGGAGCTGTTTTTT.

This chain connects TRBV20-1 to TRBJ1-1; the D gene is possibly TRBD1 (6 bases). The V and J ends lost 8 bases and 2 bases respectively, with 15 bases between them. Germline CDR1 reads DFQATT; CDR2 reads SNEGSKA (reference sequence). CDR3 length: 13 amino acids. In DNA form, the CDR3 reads TGCAGTACATCCGGACAGCGCAACACTGAAGCTTTCTTT. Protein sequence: CSTSGQRNTEAFF.

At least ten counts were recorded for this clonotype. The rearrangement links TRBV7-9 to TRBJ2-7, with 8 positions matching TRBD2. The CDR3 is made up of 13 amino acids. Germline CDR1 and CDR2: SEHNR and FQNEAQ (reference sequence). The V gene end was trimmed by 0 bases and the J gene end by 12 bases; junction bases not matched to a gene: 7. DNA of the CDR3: TGTGCCAGCAGCTTAGCGCTTAGCGGGGTCGTGTACTTC. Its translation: CASSLALSGVVYF. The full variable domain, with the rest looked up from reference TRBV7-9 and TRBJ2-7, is DTGVSQNPRHKITKRGQNVTFRCDPISEHNRLYWYRQTLGQGPEFLTYFQNEAQLEKSRLLSDRFSAERPKGSFSTLEIQRTEQGDSAMYLCASSLALSGVVYFGPGTRLTVT.

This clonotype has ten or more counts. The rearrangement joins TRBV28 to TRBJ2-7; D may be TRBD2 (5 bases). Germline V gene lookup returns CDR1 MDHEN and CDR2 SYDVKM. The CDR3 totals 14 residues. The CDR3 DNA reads TGTGGCACCCAAGCCTGGACGGGGACCTACGAGCAGTACTTC. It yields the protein CGTQAWTGTYEQYF.

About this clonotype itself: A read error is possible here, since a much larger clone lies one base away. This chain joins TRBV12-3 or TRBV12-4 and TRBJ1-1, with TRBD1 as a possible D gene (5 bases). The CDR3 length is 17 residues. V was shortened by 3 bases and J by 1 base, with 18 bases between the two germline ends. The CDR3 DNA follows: TGTGCCAGCAGTTTGAGGGGCGGCAGATGGAGGAACACTGAAGCTTTCTTT. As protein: CASSLRGGRWRNTEAFF.

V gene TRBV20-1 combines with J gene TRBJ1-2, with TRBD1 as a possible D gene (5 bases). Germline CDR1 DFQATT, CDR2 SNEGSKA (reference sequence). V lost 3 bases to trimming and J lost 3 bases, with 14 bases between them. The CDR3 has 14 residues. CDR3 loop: CSASPPGTYYGYTF. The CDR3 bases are TGCAGTGCTAGTCCCCCAGGGACTTACTATGGCTACACCTTC.

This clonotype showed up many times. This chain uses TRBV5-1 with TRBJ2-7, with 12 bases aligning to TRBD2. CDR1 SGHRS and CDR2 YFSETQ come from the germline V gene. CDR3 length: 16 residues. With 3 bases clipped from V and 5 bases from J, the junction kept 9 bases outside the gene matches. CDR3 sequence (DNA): TGCGCCAGCAGCTCGGGACTAGCGGGCCTAAGGAACGAGCAGTACTTC. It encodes CASSSGLAGLRNEQYF.

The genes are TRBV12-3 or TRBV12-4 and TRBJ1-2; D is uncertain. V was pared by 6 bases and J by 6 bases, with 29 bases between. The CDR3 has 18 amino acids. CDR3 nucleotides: TGTGCCAGCAGCTCTAAGTTGGGCAGGACTGATGGACCCGATGGCTACACCTTC. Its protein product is CASSSKLGRTDGPDGYTF.

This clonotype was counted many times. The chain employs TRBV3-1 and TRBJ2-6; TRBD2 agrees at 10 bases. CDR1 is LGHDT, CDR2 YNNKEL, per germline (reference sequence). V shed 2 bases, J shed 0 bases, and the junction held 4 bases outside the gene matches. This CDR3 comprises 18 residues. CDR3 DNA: TGTGCCAGCAGCCAACTAGCGGGGGCCTTCTCTGGGGCCAACGTCCTGACTTTC. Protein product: CASSQLAGAFSGANVLTF.

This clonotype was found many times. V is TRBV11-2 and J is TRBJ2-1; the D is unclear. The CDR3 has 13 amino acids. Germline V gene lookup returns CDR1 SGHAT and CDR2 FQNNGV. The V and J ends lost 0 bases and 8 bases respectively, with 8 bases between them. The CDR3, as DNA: TGTGCCAGCAGCTTAGATCTTGAGGATGAGCAGTTCTTC. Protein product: CASSLDLEDEQFF.

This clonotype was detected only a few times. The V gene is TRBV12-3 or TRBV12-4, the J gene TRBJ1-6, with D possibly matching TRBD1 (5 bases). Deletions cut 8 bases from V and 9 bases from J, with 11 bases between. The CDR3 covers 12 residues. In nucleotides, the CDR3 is TGTGCCAGCCGGGGGAGGGGTTCACCCCTCCACTTT. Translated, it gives CASRGRGSPLHF.

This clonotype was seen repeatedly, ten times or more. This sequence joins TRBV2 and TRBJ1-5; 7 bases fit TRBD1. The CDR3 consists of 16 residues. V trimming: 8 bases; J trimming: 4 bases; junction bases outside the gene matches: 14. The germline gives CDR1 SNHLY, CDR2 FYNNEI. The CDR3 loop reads CASDQTGRANNQPQHF. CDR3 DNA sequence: TGTGCCAGCGATCAGACAGGGAGGGCCAATAATCAGCCCCAGCATTTT.

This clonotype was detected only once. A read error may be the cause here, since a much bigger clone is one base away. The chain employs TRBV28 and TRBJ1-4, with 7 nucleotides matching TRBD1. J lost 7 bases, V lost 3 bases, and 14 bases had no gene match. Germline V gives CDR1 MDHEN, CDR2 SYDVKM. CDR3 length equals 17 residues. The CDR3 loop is CASSFFLATGLGEKLFF. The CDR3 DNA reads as TGTGCCAGCAGTTTTTTTCTTGCGACAGGGTTGGGTGAAAAACTGTTTTTT.